These 17 T cell receptor beta chains share one sample of origin, sequenced in a study of blood T cell repertoires in COVID-19. TCRdb's table, derived via immunoSEQ multiplex PCR, lists solely in-frame clones and lacks some. This sample has fewer than 300,000 clones, with roughly four fifths found just once. The specimen was peripheral blood. These receptors originate from a woman aged 45-59 years who had recovered from COVID-19.

CDR3 sequence reads: CASSESLDRGNTEAFF. The CDR3 region has the DNA TGTGCCAGCAGTGAATCGCTCGACAGGGGGAACACTGAAGCTTTCTTT. The V gene is TRBV25-1, the J gene TRBJ1-1; 8 bases are shared with TRBD1. The germline V gene has CDR1 MGHDK and CDR2 SYGVNS. Trimming removed 1 base from V and 1 base from J; junction bases left unmatched: 5. This CDR3 spans 16 amino acids.

The CDR3 sequence is CASSPRWQRDPMNNEQFF. CDR3 sequence (DNA): TGTGCCAGCAGCCCACGTTGGCAGCGGGACCCTATGAACAATGAGCAGTTCTTC. The rearrangement uses TRBV7-2 and TRBJ2-1; 7 bases line up with TRBD2. The CDR3 consists of 18 residues. V lost 5 bases to trimming and J lost 5 bases; unmatched junction nucleotides: 18. Germline CDR1 SGHTA, CDR2 FQGNSA.

The chain recombines TRBV29-1 with TRBJ1-1, with a weak D call TRBD1 (5 bases). V was trimmed by 6 bases and J by 3 bases, leaving 14 bases between them. Germline-derived CDR1 and CDR2 are SQVTM and ANQGSEA. The CDR3 extends over 13 amino acids. Here the CDR3 DNA reads TGCAGCGTGATAGGGGCGCTGGACACTGAAGCTTTCTTT. As protein: CSVIGALDTEAFF. Full variable domain (remainder filled in from reference TRBV29-1 and TRBJ1-1): SAVISQKPSRDICQRGTSLTIQCQVDSQVTMMFWYRQQPGQSLTLIATANQGSEATYESGFVIDKFPISRPNLTFSTLTVSNMSPEDSSIYLCSVIGALDTEAFFGQGTRLTVV.

The CDR3 DNA is TGTGCCAGCAGCTCCCCCGGGACTAGCGTGCACGAGCAGTACTTC. Its protein product is CASSSPGTSVHEQYF. The V and J genes are TRBV5-5 and TRBJ2-7; 10 nucleotides align to TRBD2. J lost 5 bases, V lost 3 bases, and 8 bases had no gene match. Per germline, CDR1 SGHKS and CDR2 YYEKEE (reference sequence). This CDR3 is built from 15 residues.

In its sample, this clone was seen a few times. The rearrangement links TRBV6-4 to TRBJ2-1, with TRBD2 identical over 7 bases. Trimming cost V 5 bases and J 12 bases; bases outside gene matches: 4. The germline gives CDR1 MRHNA, CDR2 SNTAGT. This CDR3 is 11 amino acids long. The CDR3 nucleotides read TGTGCCAGCAGTTCTGGGGGGGTGCAGTTCTTC. As protein: CASSSGGVQFF.

A single count supports this clone. The chain joins TRBV10-1 to TRBJ1-6; the match to TRBD1 covers 8 bases. This CDR3 contains 14 residues. Per germline, CDR1 WNHNN and CDR2 SYGVQD (reference sequence). V was pared by 3 bases and J by 8 bases, with 3 bases of the junction left unmatched. The DNA of the CDR3 is TGCGCCAGCAGTGACGGGACAGGTTATTCACCCCTCCACTTT. This translates into CASSDGTGYSPLHF.

The chain joins TRBV7-8 to TRBJ1-4; 8 bases are a match to TRBD1. CDR1 is SGHVS, CDR2 FQNEAQ, per germline. This CDR3 is 14 amino acids long. V shed 2 bases, J shed 8 bases, and the junction held 4 bases outside the gene matches. The CDR3 loop is CASSLQGAREKLFF. DNA for the CDR3: TGTGCCAGCAGCTTACAGGGGGCAAGGGAAAAACTGTTTTTT. The full variable domain, rest sourced from reference TRBV7-8 and TRBJ1-4, is GAGVSQSPRYKVAKRGQDVALRCDPISGHVSLFWYQQALGQGPEFLTYFQNEAQLDKSGLPSDRFFAERPEGSVSTLKIQRTQQEDSAVYLCASSLQGAREKLFFGSGTQLSVL.

This chain uses TRBV7-3 with TRBJ2-1, with TRBD1 matching over 7 bases. The CDR3 has 14 amino acids. Germline lookup yields CDR1 SGHTA and CDR2 FQGTGA. V trimming: 2 bases; J trimming: 5 bases; junction bases outside the gene matches: 3. CDR3 DNA: TGTGCCAGCAGCTTATCTGGGACAGACAATGAGCAGTTCTTC. Its protein product is CASSLSGTDNEQFF.

The J gene is TRBJ1-2, the V gene TRBV6-6; possible D gene TRBD1, 6 bases. Germline V gene sequence: CDR1 MNHNY, CDR2 SVGAGI (reference sequence). The germline V and J ends were trimmed by 7 bases and 6 bases, with 12 bases remaining between them. CDR3 size: 12 residues. CDR3 residues: CASTPSGDGYTF. The DNA of the CDR3 is TGTGCCAGCACCCCGTCAGGGGATGGCTACACCTTC.

J is TRBJ2-7 and V is TRBV6-5; 7 bases map to TRBD1. The CDR3 length is 16 residues. Germline CDR1 MNHEY, CDR2 SVGAGI. J gave up 0 bases and V 0 bases, and 5 bases lay outside the gene matches. The CDR3 sequence is CASSYSGQASSYEQYF. The CDR3 DNA sequence: TGTGCCAGCAGTTACTCAGGACAGGCTAGCTCCTACGAGCAGTACTTC.

V usage is TRBV30 and J usage is TRBJ1-1; D is possibly TRBD1 (6 bases). Germline-derived CDR1 and CDR2 are GTSNPN and SVGIG (reference sequence). CDR3 length equals 12 residues. Trimming removed 0 bases at V and 8 bases at J, with 10 bases between. For the CDR3, the DNA is TGTGCCTGGAGTGTGCGGGGGCAAGAAGCTTTCTTT. This encodes CAWSVRGQEAFF.

The rearrangement links TRBV7-2 to TRBJ2-6; D not certain. V was trimmed by 5 bases and J by 0 bases, leaving 8 bases between them. The germline V gene encodes CDR1 SGHTA and CDR2 FQGNSA. This CDR3 spans 15 amino acids. CDR3 DNA sequence: TGTGCCAGCAGCGTACAGATCTCTGGGGCCAACGTCCTGACTTTC. It is translated as CASSVQISGANVLTF.

The rearrangement uses TRBV7-8 and TRBJ1-2; 8 bases align to TRBD1. The trim removed 1 base at V and 7 bases at J, leaving 8 bases unmatched. The CDR3 consists of 15 residues. Germline V gene data show CDR1 as SGHVS and CDR2 as FQNEAQ. The CDR3, as DNA: TGTGCCAGCAGCTTAGTGGGCAGGGGGCAGGGTGGCTACACCTTC. Translating gives CASSLVGRGQGGYTF.

The chain recombines TRBV30 with TRBJ1-5, with 10 bases aligning to TRBD1. This CDR3 spans 13 amino acids. Germline V gene data show CDR1 as GTSNPN and CDR2 as SVGIG (reference sequence). Trimming at V came to 3 bases and at J to 7 bases, leaving 3 bases not matched to a gene. The CDR3 region has the DNA TGTGCCTGGAGCTTGGGACAGGGGCAGCCCCAGCATTTT. Protein sequence: CAWSLGQGQPQHF.

J is TRBJ2-3 and V is TRBV7-3; no clear D. The germline V and J ends were trimmed by 0 bases and 5 bases, with 9 bases remaining between them. The CDR3 totals 14 residues. Looked up from germline, CDR1 is SGHTA and CDR2 is FQGTGA. CDR3 in DNA: TGTGCCAGCAGCTTAACGGCAGTCATAGATACGCAGTATTTT. Encoded protein: CASSLTAVIDTQYF.

This clone was counted only a few times. The chain links TRBV30 to TRBJ1-1; D remains unclear. This CDR3 is built from 13 residues. The germline V and J ends were trimmed by 2 bases and 1 base, with 8 bases remaining between them. CDR1 and CDR2 from the germline V gene are GTSNPN and SVGIG (reference sequence). The CDR3 loop reads CAWSLYRNTEAFF. CDR3 coding DNA: TGTGCCTGGAGTTTATACAGGAACACTGAAGCTTTCTTT. The whole variable domain, remainder taken from reference TRBV30 and TRBJ1-1, is SQTIHQWPATLVQPVGSPLSLECTVEGTSNPNLYWYRQAAGRGLQLLFYSVGIGQISSEVPQNLSASRPQDRQFILSSKKLLLSDSGFYLCAWSLYRNTEAFFGQGTRLTVV.

The V call is TRBV7-2, the J call TRBJ2-7, with a possible D match to TRBD2 (6 bases). Germline CDR1 and CDR2: SGHTA and FQGNSA. The germline V and J ends were trimmed by 1 base and 0 bases, with 10 bases remaining between them. This CDR3 region has 15 residues. The CDR3 coding sequence is TGTGCCAGCAGCTTAGGCGGGACCCGCTCCTACGAGCAGTACTTC. Translated: CASSLGGTRSYEQYF. Full variable domain (remainder filled in from reference TRBV7-2 and TRBJ2-7): GAGVSQSPSNKVTEKGKDVELRCDPISGHTALYWYRQSLGQGLEFLIYFQGNSAPDKSGLPSDRFSAERTGGSVSTLTIQRTQQEDSAVYLCASSLGGTRSYEQYFGPGTRLTVT.